A single sample gave rise to the 29 T cell receptor beta chains below, sequenced in a study of cytomegalovirus exposure and HLA in healthy donors. The PCR used 60 Vbeta and 13 Jbeta primers. The assay was immunoSEQ multiplex PCR, and TCRdb's table has in-frame clones only and misses some. The repertoire includes roughly 57,000 clones, just under 85% of them detected once, and 2.9% sits in the top ten. The sample comprised PBMCs. Receptors were obtained from a man aged 50 to 60 in good health and CMV-seronegative.

The V call is TRBV27, the J call TRBJ2-2, with a tentative D call TRBD2 (6 bases). The germline V and J ends were trimmed by 3 bases and 4 bases, with 12 bases remaining between them. This CDR3 has 15 residues. Germline lookup yields CDR1 MNHEY and CDR2 SMNVEV (reference sequence). The CDR3, as DNA: TGTGCCAGCAGTTTCTCGGCGGGGAGCACCGGGGAGCTGTTTTTT. Residues: CASSFSAGSTGELFF.

This clone was counted once. V gene TRBV5-6 combines with J gene TRBJ2-5, with D possibly being TRBD2 (6 bases). The CDR3 covers 14 residues. Trimming took 3 bases from V and 1 from J, leaving 10 bases between them. Germline loops: CDR1 SGHDT, CDR2 YYEEEE. This CDR3 reads CASSWPSVQETQYF. The CDR3 DNA reads as TGTGCCAGCAGCTGGCCTAGCGTCCAAGAGACCCAGTACTTC. Variable domain in full (rest from reference TRBV5-6 and TRBJ2-5): DAGVTQSPTHLIKTRGQQVTLRCSPKSGHDTVSWYQQALGQGPQFIFQYYEEEERQRGNFPDRFSGHQFPNYSSELNVNALLLGDSALYLCASSWPSVQETQYFGPGTRLLVL.

V usage is TRBV30 and J usage is TRBJ2-1; 8 bases fit TRBD1. Germline loops: CDR1 GTSNPN, CDR2 SVGIG (reference sequence). V trimming: 7 bases; J trimming: 3 bases; junction bases outside the gene matches: 5. The CDR3 is made up of 13 amino acids. The CDR3 nucleotides are TGTGCCTCGACAGGGGTAGTCTACAATGAGCAGTTCTTC. Its translation is CASTGVVYNEQFF.

The chain combines TRBV29-1 with TRBJ2-5; no firm D call. V gave up 4 bases and J gave up 3 bases, with 3 bases separating them. The CDR3 length is 10 residues. The germline CDR1 and CDR2 sequences are SQVTM and ANQGSEA. CDR3 in amino acids: CSVGEETQYF. As DNA, the CDR3 is TGCAGCGTTGGAGAAGAGACCCAGTACTTC.

The table lists this clone with a count of one. The gene calls are TRBV28 and TRBJ2-2; D may be TRBD1 (6 bases). Trimming removed 6 bases from V and 1 base from J, with 12 bases in between. CDR3 length: 15 residues. Germline V gene data show CDR1 as MDHEN and CDR2 as SYDVKM. The CDR3 sequence: CASRWGRGNTGELFF. CDR3 nucleotide sequence: TGTGCCAGCAGGTGGGGCAGGGGGAACACCGGGGAGCTGTTTTTT.

The rearrangement uses TRBV2 and TRBJ2-5, with D maybe TRBD1 (5 bases). The J call is in doubt because the DNA end fits TRBJ2-7 better. The length of the CDR3 is 14 residues. From germline, CDR1 is SNHLY and CDR2 FYNNEI. CDR3 coding DNA: TGTGCCAGCAGTTCCTTAGGGGCCATTTACGAGCAGTACTTC. Encoded protein: CASSSLGAIYEQYF.

J is TRBJ2-5 and V is TRBV13; 9 nucleotides line up with TRBD2. The CDR3 extends over 14 amino acids. The trim removed 4 bases at V and 3 bases at J, leaving 3 bases unmatched. Looked up from germline, CDR1 is PRHDT and CDR2 is FYEKMQ (reference sequence). Here the CDR3 reads CASSSSGIKETQYF. CDR3 nucleotides: TGTGCCAGCAGCTCTAGCGGGATCAAAGAGACCCAGTACTTC.

The V and J genes are TRBV5-1 and TRBJ1-5, with D maybe TRBD1 (6 bases). The CDR3 contains 15 residues. The germline CDR1 and CDR2 sequences are SGHRS and YFSETQ. V gave up 0 bases and J gave up 0 bases, with 7 bases separating them. In nucleotides, the CDR3 is TGCGCCAGCAGCTTGGGGACAGATAGCAATCAGCCCCAGCATTTT. Its translation is CASSLGTDSNQPQHF.

The V call is TRBV28, the J call TRBJ2-5, with TRBD1 matching over 10 bases. CDR1 is MDHEN and CDR2 is SYDVKM in the germline V gene. The V segment lost 4 bases and the J segment 4 bases; nucleotides outside the gene matches: 6. This CDR3 comprises 15 residues. In DNA form, the CDR3 reads TGTGCCAGCAGTTATGTAGACAGGGGGCGAGAGACCCAGTACTTC. Its protein is CASSYVDRGRETQYF.

The rearrangement joins TRBV5-1 to TRBJ1-6, with TRBD1 identical over 9 bases. Germline CDR1 SGHRS, CDR2 YFSETQ. V lost 3 bases and J lost 8; bases outside the gene matches: 6. The CDR3 is 15 residues long. The CDR3 sequence: CASSWDRVGYSPLHF. CDR3 nucleotides: TGCGCCAGCAGCTGGGACAGGGTAGGATATTCACCCCTCCACTTT.

This chain uses TRBV5-6 with TRBJ2-5; no reliable D call. The germline V gene encodes CDR1 SGHDT and CDR2 YYEEEE. The germline V and J ends were trimmed by 0 bases and 2 bases, with 8 bases remaining between them. This CDR3 contains 14 residues. CDR3 amino acids: CASSLDPSQETQYF. The CDR3, as DNA: TGTGCCAGCAGCTTGGATCCCAGTCAAGAGACCCAGTACTTC.

The chain employs TRBV18 and TRBJ1-4; D is perhaps TRBD1 (5 bases). The CDR3 is made up of 17 amino acids. CDR1 is KGHSH, CDR2 LQKENI, per germline. V was cut by 5 bases and J by 0 bases, with 16 bases left in between. For the CDR3, the DNA is TGTGCCAGCTCAACCAGTTTCCAGGGTGCAACTAATGAAAAACTGTTTTTT. This encodes CASSTSFQGATNEKLFF.

V is TRBV5-4 and J is TRBJ1-6; the D gene is possibly TRBD1 (5 bases). CDR1 and CDR2 from the germline V gene are SGHNT and YYREEE (reference sequence). The length of the CDR3 is 14 residues. The V end lost 3 bases, the J end lost 7 bases, and 11 bases lay between the germline ends. CDR3 sequence: CASSSGGENSPLHF. CDR3 in DNA: TGTGCCAGCAGCTCTGGGGGGGAAAATTCACCCCTCCACTTT.

The rearrangement links TRBV7-2 to TRBJ1-5, with D perhaps TRBD1 (5 bases). V lost 5 bases and J lost 5, with 10 bases in between. Germline V gene sequence: CDR1 SGHTA, CDR2 FQGNSA. The CDR3 is made up of 13 amino acids. The CDR3 sequence is CASSLKGHQPQHF. In nucleotides, the CDR3 is TGTGCCAGCAGCCTAAAGGGGCATCAGCCCCAGCATTTT.

V gene TRBV13 combines with J gene TRBJ1-1; 7 nucleotides line up with TRBD1. Germline V CDR1 and CDR2: PRHDT, FYEKMQ (reference sequence). Germline trimming cut 4 bases from V and 0 bases from J; bases unmatched to any gene: 5. The CDR3 runs 15 residues. The DNA of the CDR3 is TGTGCCAGCAGCTATAACAGGGGCTTGAACACTGAAGCTTTCTTT. This sequence encodes CASSYNRGLNTEAFF.

The chain recombines TRBV19 with TRBJ1-6; 10 positions agree with TRBD1. The trim removed 7 bases at V and 7 bases at J, leaving 13 bases unmatched. The CDR3 covers 17 residues. The germline gives CDR1 LNHDA, CDR2 SQIVND (reference sequence). CDR3 sequence reads: CASKSIRVTGGNSPLHF. Here the CDR3 DNA reads TGTGCCAGTAAGAGTATACGAGTGACAGGGGGCAATTCACCCCTCCACTTT.

V and J are TRBV27 and TRBJ1-5; 9 nucleotides agree with TRBD1. Germline V gene data show CDR1 as MNHEY and CDR2 as SMNVEV (reference sequence). The CDR3 contains 15 residues. Losses at the gene ends were 6 bases for V and 4 bases for J; bases not matched to a gene: 7. CDR3 bases: TGTGCCAGCAGCCAGAGACAGGGGGGAAATCAGCCCCAGCATTTT. It translates to CASSQRQGGNQPQHF.

V usage is TRBV27 and J usage is TRBJ1-5; D not resolved. Trimming left V 4 bases short and J 6 bases short, with 10 bases between. The CDR3 has 13 amino acids. The V gene's germline CDR1 is MNHEY and CDR2 SMNVEV (reference sequence). CDR3 protein: CASSYGLGQPQHF. The CDR3 coding sequence is TGTGCCAGCAGTTACGGGTTGGGTCAGCCCCAGCATTTT.

The chain joins TRBV13 to TRBJ2-5, with a tentative D call TRBD2 (6 bases). The DNA end is a closer match to TRBJ2-7, so the J assignment may be wrong. The length of the CDR3 is 16 residues. The V gene's germline CDR1 is PRHDT and CDR2 FYEKMQ (reference sequence). CDR3 region: CASSLKWTPPEGEQYF. The DNA for the CDR3 is TGTGCCAGCAGCTTGAAGTGGACGCCCCCGGAGGGCGAGCAGTACTTC.

The chain has TRBV30 and TRBJ1-2; no definite D call. Deletions cut 8 bases from V and 3 bases from J, with 10 bases between. CDR3 length: 11 residues. In germline, CDR1 is GTSNPN, CDR2 SVGIG (reference sequence). As DNA, the CDR3 is TGTGCCGCCAGAGGATACTATGGCTACACCTTC. The encoded protein is CAARGYYGYTF. The full variable domain, in which reference TRBV30 and TRBJ1-2 provide the parts outside the CDR3, is SQTIHQWPATLVQPVGSPLSLECTVEGTSNPNLYWYRQAAGRGLQLLFYSVGIGQISSEVPQNLSASRPQDRQFILSSKKLLLSDSGFYLCAARGYYGYTFGSGTRLTVV.

This clone was counted a few times. The V call is TRBV5-1, the J call TRBJ2-3, with 9 bases aligning to TRBD1. The germline CDR1 and CDR2 sequences are SGHRS and YFSETQ. The CDR3 totals 14 residues. Unmatched junction bases numbered 4, after V lost 4 bases and J lost 4 bases. DNA of the CDR3: TGCGCCAGCAGCGAGGACAGGGGTCCAGATACGCAGTATTTT. It is translated as CASSEDRGPDTQYF.

The J gene is TRBJ1-2, the V gene TRBV4-3; TRBD1 might be the D (5 bases). The V gene's germline CDR1 is LGHNA and CDR2 YSLEER. Deletions cut 4 bases from V and 3 bases from J, with 12 bases between. The CDR3 length is 14 residues. The CDR3 spells CASSPVGRDYGYTF. CDR3 nucleotide sequence: TGCGCCAGCAGCCCTGTGGGCAGGGACTATGGCTACACCTTC.

The gene calls are TRBV19 and TRBJ1-2; D is perhaps TRBD1 (6 bases). Trimming cost V 3 bases and J 8 bases, with 13 bases left between them. The CDR3 is 13 residues long. Per germline, CDR1 LNHDA and CDR2 SQIVND (reference sequence). CDR3 coding DNA: TGTGCCAGTAGTATCAGGGGACCTGAGGGCTACACCTTC. This encodes CASSIRGPEGYTF. The variable domain in full, with the rest retrieved from reference TRBV19 and TRBJ1-2, is DGGITQSPKYLFRKEGQNVTLSCEQNLNHDAMYWYRQDPGQGLRLIYYSQIVNDFQKGDIAEGYSVSREKKESFPLTVTSAQKNPTAFYLCASSIRGPEGYTFGSGTRLTVV.

The rearrangement uses TRBV30 and TRBJ1-6, with 9 positions matching TRBD1. This CDR3 is 13 amino acids long. V shed 5 bases and J 10 bases; nucleotides not matched to a gene: 6. CDR1 GTSNPN and CDR2 SVGIG come from the germline V gene (reference sequence). The CDR3 reads CAWDRGSGSPLHF. CDR3 bases: TGTGCCTGGGACAGGGGGTCAGGGTCACCCCTCCACTTT.

The chain uses TRBV5-4 and TRBJ1-2, with 10 bases identical to TRBD1. The CDR3 totals 17 residues. Trimming at V came to 0 bases and at J to 4 bases, leaving 9 bases not matched to a gene. Germline values: CDR1 SGHNT, CDR2 YYREEE (reference sequence). This chain's CDR3 is CASSLGGQGGSVYGYTF. In DNA form, the CDR3 reads TGTGCCAGCAGCTTGGGAGGACAGGGGGGGAGCGTCTATGGCTACACCTTC.

This clone was picked up a small number of times. The rearrangement links TRBV28 to TRBJ1-5; 11 nucleotides align to TRBD1. Germline V gene lookup returns CDR1 MDHEN and CDR2 SYDVKM. J was trimmed by 4 bases and V by 4 bases; bases with no gene match: 6. The CDR3 has 16 amino acids. CDR3 coding DNA: TGTGCCAGCAGTTCCGGGACAGGGGGTTTAAATCAGCCCCAGCATTTT. Encoded protein: CASSSGTGGLNQPQHF.

The chain is built from TRBV5-6 and TRBJ1-2, with 8 bases that match TRBD1. The CDR3 extends over 14 amino acids. From germline, CDR1 is SGHDT and CDR2 YYEEEE. J gave up 8 bases and V 1 base, and 7 bases lay outside the gene matches. The DNA for the CDR3 is TGTGCCAGCAGCTTGTCGGGACAGGTAGTGGGCTACACCTTC. Encoded protein: CASSLSGQVVGYTF.

The chain carries TRBV5-1 and TRBJ2-1; the D is unclear. The CDR3 length is 14 residues. V lost 0 bases and J lost 4, with 8 bases in between. From germline, CDR1 is SGHRS and CDR2 YFSETQ. CDR3 amino acids: CASSLGQQYNEQFF. As DNA, the CDR3 is TGCGCCAGCAGCTTGGGGCAACAGTACAATGAGCAGTTCTTC.

The chain couples TRBV29-1 to TRBJ2-7; 15 bases agree with TRBD2. The CDR3 has 17 residues. V shed 7 bases, J shed 6 bases, and the junction held 16 bases outside the gene matches. Germline CDR1 is SQVTM and CDR2 is ANQGSEA. The CDR3 sequence is CSAAFGTSGGPRVEQYF. The CDR3 bases are TGCAGCGCCGCATTCGGGACTAGCGGGGGGCCGAGGGTCGAGCAGTACTTC.